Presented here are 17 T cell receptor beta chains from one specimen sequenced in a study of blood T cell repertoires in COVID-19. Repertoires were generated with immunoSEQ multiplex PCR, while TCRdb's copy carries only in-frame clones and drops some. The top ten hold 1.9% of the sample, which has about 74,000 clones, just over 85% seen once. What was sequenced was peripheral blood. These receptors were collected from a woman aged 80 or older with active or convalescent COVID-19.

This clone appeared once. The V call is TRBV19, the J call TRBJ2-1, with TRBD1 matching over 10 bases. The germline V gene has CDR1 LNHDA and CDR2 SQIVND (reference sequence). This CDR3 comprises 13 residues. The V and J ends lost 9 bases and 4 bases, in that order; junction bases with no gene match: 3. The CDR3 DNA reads TGTGCCAGCTCGGACAGGGGGTACAATGAGCAGTTCTTC. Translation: CASSDRGYNEQFF.

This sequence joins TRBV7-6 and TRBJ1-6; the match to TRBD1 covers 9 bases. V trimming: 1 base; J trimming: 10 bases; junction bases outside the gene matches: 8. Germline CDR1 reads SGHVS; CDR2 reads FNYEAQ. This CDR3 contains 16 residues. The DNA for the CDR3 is TGTGCCAGCAGCTTAGATGTGACAGGGGGTACGTCACCCCTCCACTTT. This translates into CASSLDVTGGTSPLHF.

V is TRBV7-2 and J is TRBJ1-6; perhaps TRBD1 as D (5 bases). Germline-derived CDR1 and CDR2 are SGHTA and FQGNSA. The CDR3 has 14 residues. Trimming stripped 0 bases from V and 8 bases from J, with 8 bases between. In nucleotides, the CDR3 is TGTGCCAGCAGCTTAGCAGGGGCTTATTCACCCCTCCACTTT. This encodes CASSLAGAYSPLHF.

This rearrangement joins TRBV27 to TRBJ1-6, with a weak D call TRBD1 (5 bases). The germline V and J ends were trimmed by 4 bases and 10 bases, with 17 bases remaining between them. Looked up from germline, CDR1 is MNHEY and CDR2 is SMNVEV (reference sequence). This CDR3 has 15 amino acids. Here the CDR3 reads CASSSPGVTWSPLHF. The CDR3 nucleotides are TGTGCCAGCAGTTCCCCGGGGGTGACGTGGTCACCCCTCCACTTT.

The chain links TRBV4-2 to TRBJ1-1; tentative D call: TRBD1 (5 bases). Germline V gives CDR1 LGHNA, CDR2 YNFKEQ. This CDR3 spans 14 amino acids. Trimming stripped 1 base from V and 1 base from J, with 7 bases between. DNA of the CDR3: TGTGCCAGCAGCCAAGTGACAGCGAACACTGAAGCTTTCTTT. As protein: CASSQVTANTEAFF.

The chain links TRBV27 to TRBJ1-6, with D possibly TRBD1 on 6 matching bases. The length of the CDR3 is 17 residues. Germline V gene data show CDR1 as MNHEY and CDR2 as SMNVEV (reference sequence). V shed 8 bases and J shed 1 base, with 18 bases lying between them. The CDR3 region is CASGGRVVSSYNSPLHF. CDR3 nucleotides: TGTGCCAGCGGGGGCAGGGTAGTGAGTTCCTATAATTCACCCCTCCACTTT.

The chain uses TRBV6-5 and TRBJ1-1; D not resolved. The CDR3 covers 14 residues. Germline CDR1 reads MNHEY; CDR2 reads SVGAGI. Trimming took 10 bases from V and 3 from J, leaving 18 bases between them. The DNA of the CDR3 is TGTGCCACCCTGGAGGGAGGAGGTTACACTGAAGCTTTCTTT. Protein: CATLEGGGYTEAFF.

CDR3 sequence reads: CASSLEATGESPLHF. The CDR3 DNA reads as TGCGCCAGCAGCTTGGAGGCGACAGGGGAATCACCCCTCCACTTT. This chain connects TRBV5-1 to TRBJ1-6; 8 nucleotides agree with TRBD1. V trimming: 0 bases; J trimming: 10 bases; junction bases outside the gene matches: 6. Per germline, CDR1 SGHRS and CDR2 YFSETQ. This CDR3 has 15 residues.

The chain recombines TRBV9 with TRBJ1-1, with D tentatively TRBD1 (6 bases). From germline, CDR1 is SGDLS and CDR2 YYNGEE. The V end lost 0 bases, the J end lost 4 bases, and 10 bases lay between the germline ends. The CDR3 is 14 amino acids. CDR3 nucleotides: TGTGCCAGCAGCGTAGACACAGGGCGCACTGAAGCTTTCTTT. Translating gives CASSVDTGRTEAFF.

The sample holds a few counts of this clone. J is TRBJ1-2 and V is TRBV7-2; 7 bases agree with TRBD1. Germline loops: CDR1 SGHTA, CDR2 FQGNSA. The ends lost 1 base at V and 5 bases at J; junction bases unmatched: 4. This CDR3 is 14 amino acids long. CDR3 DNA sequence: TGTGCCAGCAGCTTAGACAGGGGCCCTTATGGCTACACCTTC. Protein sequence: CASSLDRGPYGYTF.

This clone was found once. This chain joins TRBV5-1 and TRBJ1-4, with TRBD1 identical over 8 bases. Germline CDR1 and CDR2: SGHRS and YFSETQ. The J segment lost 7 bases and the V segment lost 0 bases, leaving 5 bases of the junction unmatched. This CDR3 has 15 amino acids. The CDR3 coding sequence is TGCGCCAGCAGCTTGGAGAACAGGGGGTCTGAAAAACTGTTTTTT. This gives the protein CASSLENRGSEKLFF.

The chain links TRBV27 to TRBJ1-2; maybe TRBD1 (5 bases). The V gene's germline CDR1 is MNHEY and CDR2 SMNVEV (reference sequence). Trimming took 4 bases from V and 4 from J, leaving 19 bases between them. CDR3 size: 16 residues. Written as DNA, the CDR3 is TGTGCCAGCAGTTCCTACGACAGCCCTTCGGCCTATGGCTACACCTTC. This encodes CASSSYDSPSAYGYTF.

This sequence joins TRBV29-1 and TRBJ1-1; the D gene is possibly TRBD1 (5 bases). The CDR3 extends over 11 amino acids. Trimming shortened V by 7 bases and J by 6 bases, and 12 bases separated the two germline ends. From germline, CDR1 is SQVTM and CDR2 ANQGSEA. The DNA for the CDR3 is TGCAGCGCCAATAGGGGTGCTGAAGCTTTCTTT. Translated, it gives CSANRGAEAFF.

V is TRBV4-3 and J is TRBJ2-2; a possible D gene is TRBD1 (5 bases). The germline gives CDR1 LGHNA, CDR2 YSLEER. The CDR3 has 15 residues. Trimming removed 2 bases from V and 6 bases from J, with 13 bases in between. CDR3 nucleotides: TGCGCCAGCAGCCAATTTACAGGTCTAGCCGGGGAGCTGTTTTTT. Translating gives CASSQFTGLAGELFF.

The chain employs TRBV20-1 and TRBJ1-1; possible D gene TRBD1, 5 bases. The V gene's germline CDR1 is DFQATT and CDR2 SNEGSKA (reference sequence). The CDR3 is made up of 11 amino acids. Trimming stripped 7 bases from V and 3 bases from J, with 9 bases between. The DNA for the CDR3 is TGCAGTGGAACAGGAGACACTGAAGCTTTCTTT. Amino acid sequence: CSGTGDTEAFF.

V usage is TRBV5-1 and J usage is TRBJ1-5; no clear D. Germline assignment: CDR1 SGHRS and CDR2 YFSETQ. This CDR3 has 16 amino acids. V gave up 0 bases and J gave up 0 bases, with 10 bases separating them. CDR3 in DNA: TGCGCCAGCAGCTTGGATGGGCAGAATAGCAATCAGCCCCAGCATTTT. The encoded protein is CASSLDGQNSNQPQHF.

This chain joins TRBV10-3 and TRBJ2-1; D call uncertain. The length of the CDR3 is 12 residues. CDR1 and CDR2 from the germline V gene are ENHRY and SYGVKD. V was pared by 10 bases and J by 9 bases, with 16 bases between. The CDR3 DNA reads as TGTGCCACCACTATAGGAACTACTGAGCAGTTCTTC. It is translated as CATTIGTTEQFF.